A single sample gave rise to the 27 T cell receptor beta chains below, sequenced in a study of human T cells and chemical hapten exposure. The time point: patch test 2, 6 weeks after DPC sensitization. Noted treatment: therapeutic diphenylcyclopropenone sensitization with weekly scalp DPC. TCRdb fed the RACE reads into MiXCR, producing one record per CDR3 protein. The sample records 330,000 or so distinct CDR3 sequences, about 6% being singletons. Sequenced material: whole blood, taken in connection with sensitization to the hapten diphenylcyclopropenone (DPC). The receptors shown here come from a woman aged 18-29 years with alopecia areata. Some clones in this sample may be carry-over from other donors' samples.

There are a few counts of this clonotype. V and J are TRBV4-2 and TRBJ2-5, with 11 positions matching TRBD2. After removal of 4 bases from V and 5 bases from J, the junction contained 9 bases not matched to a gene. The CDR3 contains 16 residues. CDR1 is LGHNA and CDR2 is YNFKEQ in the germline V gene. The CDR3 DNA reads TGTGCCAGCAGCCCTGAGACTAGCGGGGCGGGGGAGACCCAGTACTTC. Translation: CASSPETSGAGETQYF.

This clonotype was counted only a few times. The chain couples TRBV19 to TRBJ1-5; D might be TRBD1 (6 bases). Trimming stripped 6 bases from V and 11 bases from J, with 20 bases between. CDR1 LNHDA and CDR2 SQIVND come from the germline V gene (reference sequence). The CDR3 length is 14 residues. For the CDR3, the DNA is TGTGCCAGTAGAACCGGACAGACCCATGATGCCCAGCATTTT. Protein: CASRTGQTHDAQHF.

This clonotype was observed a few times. This chain joins TRBV12-3 or TRBV12-4 and TRBJ2-7; tentative D call: TRBD2 (6 bases). Trimming took 1 base from V and 3 from J, leaving 13 bases between them. The CDR3 is made up of 15 amino acids. The CDR3 reads CASSLVGGTVYEQYF. As DNA, the CDR3 is TGTGCCAGCAGTTTAGTTGGAGGGACCGTCTACGAGCAGTACTTC.

This clonotype was counted at least ten times. This chain connects TRBV20-1 to TRBJ2-7, with TRBD2 matching over 9 bases. CDR1 is DFQATT, CDR2 SNEGSKA, per germline (reference sequence). CDR3 length equals 14 residues. The ends lost 6 bases at V and 4 bases at J; junction bases unmatched: 10. The chain's CDR3 is CSAKSLAGIYEQYF. CDR3 nucleotides: TGCAGTGCCAAAAGTCTAGCGGGGATATACGAGCAGTACTTC.

This clonotype was seen at least ten times. The chain couples TRBV3-1 to TRBJ1-4, with a tentative D call TRBD1 (5 bases). The CDR3 sequence is 18 residues long. The V gene lost 0 bases and the J gene lost 5 bases, with 19 bases spanning the gap. Germline CDR1 is LGHDT and CDR2 is YNNKEL (reference sequence). The CDR3 nucleotides are TGTGCCAGCAGCCAAGAAGTAAGTCAGCGACAGCGGAATGAAAAACTGTTTTTT. This encodes CASSQEVSQRQRNEKLFF. The variable domain in full, with the rest retrieved from reference TRBV3-1 and TRBJ1-4, is DTAVSQTPKYLVTQMGNDKSIKCEQNLGHDTMYWYKQDSKKFLKIMFSYNNKELIINETVPNRFSPKSPDKAHLNLHINSLELGDSAVYFCASSQEVSQRQRNEKLFFGSGTQLSVL.

This clonotype was picked up a small number of times. The chain carries TRBV5-6 and TRBJ2-2; D is unclear. Per germline, CDR1 SGHDT and CDR2 YYEEEE. V was trimmed by 2 bases and J by 5 bases, leaving 13 bases between them. The CDR3 spans 15 residues. The CDR3 here is CASSFSPLGTGELFF. The CDR3 nucleotides are TGTGCCAGCAGCTTTTCTCCCCTGGGGACCGGGGAGCTGTTTTTT. Using reference TRBV5-6 and TRBJ2-2 for the parts outside the CDR3, the full variable domain is DAGVTQSPTHLIKTRGQQVTLRCSPKSGHDTVSWYQQALGQGPQFIFQYYEEEERQRGNFPDRFSGHQFPNYSSELNVNALLLGDSALYLCASSFSPLGTGELFFGEGSRLTVL.

This clonotype showed up just a few times. The V and J genes are TRBV12-5 and TRBJ2-5, with TRBD1 identical over 12 bases. Germline V gene lookup returns CDR1 LGHNT and CDR2 FRNRAP. V lost 2 bases and J lost 5; bases outside the gene matches: 15. This CDR3 is 19 amino acids long. For the CDR3, the DNA is TGTGCTAGTGGTTTGTCAGATCTGCCGGGACAGGGGGCGCGTGAGACCCAGTACTTC. It specifies CASGLSDLPGQGARETQYF.

The genes are TRBV18 and TRBJ1-6; possible D gene TRBD1, 5 bases. The V and J ends lost 3 bases and 6 bases respectively, with 12 bases between them. The germline CDR1 and CDR2 sequences are KGHSH and LQKENI. The CDR3 is 15 residues long. The CDR3 DNA sequence: TGTGCCAGCTCACCTTGGGACCCAACTAATTCACCCCTCCACTTT. Its translation: CASSPWDPTNSPLHF.

In this sample, this clonotype turned up many times. The chain couples TRBV18 to TRBJ1-5, with unresolved D. CDR3 length equals 14 residues. V was cut by 1 base and J by 3 bases, with 7 bases left in between. Looked up from germline, CDR1 is KGHSH and CDR2 is LQKENI. The chain's CDR3 is CASSPQADNQPQHF. The CDR3 bases are TGTGCCAGCTCACCACAGGCGGACAATCAGCCCCAGCATTTT.

This chain uses TRBV6-1 with TRBJ2-3, with D possibly matching TRBD1 (6 bases). The CDR3 sequence is 16 residues long. Germline CDR1 and CDR2: MNHNS and SASEGT. CDR3 bases: TGTGCGGTAATACGGACAGCTTTTCAAGGGACAGATACGCAGTATTTT. It translates to CAVIRTAFQGTDTQYF.

This rearrangement joins TRBV28 to TRBJ1-5, with D possibly TRBD1 on 5 matching bases. V was shortened by 7 bases and J by 4 bases, with 14 bases between the two germline ends. Germline CDR1 reads MDHEN; CDR2 reads SYDVKM. CDR3 length: 14 amino acids. The CDR3 nucleotides read TGTGCCAGCAACCCCGGGGGTACGAATCAGCCCCAGCATTTT. Amino acid sequence: CASNPGGTNQPQHF.

This clonotype was observed a handful of times. The chain carries TRBV18 and TRBJ1-6; D not resolved. Germline V gene sequence: CDR1 KGHSH, CDR2 LQKENI. Deletions cut 6 bases from V and 3 bases from J, with 12 bases between. The CDR3 has 15 residues. CDR3 in DNA: TGTGCCAGCTCGGACCAACCAGACTATAATTCACCCCTCCACTTT. This codes for CASSDQPDYNSPLHF.

In this sample, this clonotype turned up a few times. This sequence joins TRBV3-1 and TRBJ2-7; 10 nucleotides match TRBD1. This CDR3 has 15 amino acids. The V gene end was trimmed by 4 bases and the J gene end by 5 bases; junction bases not matched to a gene: 8. Germline lookup yields CDR1 LGHDT and CDR2 YNNKEL (reference sequence). The DNA of the CDR3 is TGTGCCAGCAGCCTTGTCGCGACAGGGGGCGACGAGCAGTACTTC. The encoded protein is CASSLVATGGDEQYF.

The chain recombines TRBV6-1 with TRBJ2-1; TRBD1 aligns across 9 bases. Trimming took 2 bases from V and 6 from J; bases not matched to a gene: 14. CDR3 length: 18 amino acids. Looked up from germline, CDR1 is MNHNS and CDR2 is SASEGT. The CDR3 loop is CASSERPSGQGISNEQFF. In DNA form, the CDR3 reads TGTGCCAGCAGTGAACGCCCATCGGGACAGGGCATTTCCAATGAGCAGTTCTTC.

This clonotype appeared many times. The V gene is TRBV4-2, the J gene TRBJ1-1, with D possibly matching TRBD1 (5 bases). Looked up from germline, CDR1 is LGHNA and CDR2 is YNFKEQ. The length of the CDR3 is 17 residues. Trimming pared 0 bases from V and 0 bases from J, leaving 14 bases between. CDR3 sequence: CASSQDGSGQLNTEAFF. The CDR3 nucleotides are TGTGCCAGCAGCCAAGATGGGTCGGGGCAGTTGAACACTGAAGCTTTCTTT.

The chain recombines TRBV28 with TRBJ2-5; 7 nucleotides align to TRBD2. Germline lookup yields CDR1 MDHEN and CDR2 SYDVKM. Trimming removed 3 bases from V and 3 bases from J; junction bases left unmatched: 1. The CDR3 contains 13 residues. The CDR3: CASSFGGKETQYF. As DNA, the CDR3 is TGTGCCAGCAGTTTCGGGGGGAAAGAGACCCAGTACTTC. Drawing the rest from reference TRBV28 and TRBJ2-5, the complete variable domain is DVKVTQSSRYLVKRTGEKVFLECVQDMDHENMFWYRQDPGLGLRLIYFSYDVKMKEKGDIPEGYSVSREKKERFSLILESASTNQTSMYLCASSFGGKETQYFGPGTRLLVL.

This sequence joins TRBV29-1 and TRBJ1-5; D gene unclear. CDR1 and CDR2 from the germline V gene are SQVTM and ANQGSEA. This CDR3 is 13 amino acids long. The V gene lost 1 base and the J gene lost 6 bases, with 10 bases spanning the gap. CDR3 residues: CSVEGANGQPQHF. In nucleotides, the CDR3 is TGCAGCGTTGAAGGTGCGAACGGTCAGCCCCAGCATTTT.

Many counts were recorded for this clonotype. The J gene is TRBJ1-1, the V gene TRBV7-9; 8 bases map to TRBD1. Germline lookup yields CDR1 SEHNR and CDR2 FQNEAQ (reference sequence). Trimming removed 1 base from V and 6 bases from J; junction bases left unmatched: 13. The CDR3 loop spans 17 amino acids. CDR3 DNA sequence: TGTGCCAGCAGCTTAGACGTCGGGGCAGGGGGCATCGCTGAAGCTTTCTTT. It codes for CASSLDVGAGGIAEAFF.

There are many counts of this clonotype. The chain uses TRBV6-5 and TRBJ2-3; maybe TRBD2 (6 bases). The germline V and J ends were trimmed by 2 bases and 2 bases, with 11 bases remaining between them. CDR1 MNHEY and CDR2 SVGAGI come from the germline V gene. The CDR3 covers 15 residues. The CDR3 region is CASSYGTFPTDTQYF. The CDR3 DNA sequence: TGTGCCAGCAGTTACGGGACTTTCCCCACAGATACGCAGTATTTT.

This clonotype was found many times. This sequence joins TRBV20-1 and TRBJ1-3, with a possible D match to TRBD1 (5 bases). The CDR3 extends over 18 amino acids. Trimming stripped 1 base from V and 1 base from J, with 20 bases between. Germline CDR1 DFQATT, CDR2 SNEGSKA (reference sequence). CDR3 amino acids: CSARVGQGALSSGNTIYF. CDR3 nucleotide sequence: TGCAGTGCTAGAGTTGGGCAGGGAGCTCTATCTTCTGGAAACACCATATATTTT.

In this sample, this clonotype turned up a few times. V is TRBV10-3 and J is TRBJ1-2; D is perhaps TRBD1 (5 bases). Trimming cost V 6 bases and J 6 bases, with 14 bases left between them. This CDR3 has 13 residues. CDR1 and CDR2 (germline): ENHRY, SYGVKD. CDR3 in amino acids: CAISRDPQDGYTF. DNA for the CDR3: TGTGCCATCAGCCGGGACCCCCAGGATGGCTACACCTTC.

This clonotype appeared many times. The chain employs TRBV7-2 and TRBJ1-1; 7 bases agree with TRBD1. CDR3 size: 12 residues. Germline V gene sequence: CDR1 SGHTA, CDR2 FQGNSA. Germline trimming cut 5 bases from V and 7 bases from J; bases unmatched to any gene: 4. The CDR3 nucleotides are TGTGCCAGCAGCCTAGACAGGGTTGAAGCTTTCTTT. Its translation: CASSLDRVEAFF.

At least ten counts were recorded for this clonotype. The V gene is TRBV5-1, the J gene TRBJ1-6; D gene unclear. Germline V gene lookup returns CDR1 SGHRS and CDR2 YFSETQ. The CDR3 length is 15 residues. V was trimmed by 0 bases and J by 7 bases, leaving 11 bases between them. The CDR3 sequence is CASSLAAGSNSPLHF. In DNA, the CDR3 is TGCGCCAGCAGCTTGGCCGCGGGCTCAAATTCACCCCTCCACTTT.

This chain connects TRBV7-3 to TRBJ1-3; the D is unclear. The germline V and J ends were trimmed by 3 bases and 4 bases, with 7 bases remaining between them. Germline-derived CDR1 and CDR2 are SGHTA and FQGTGA. The CDR3 extends over 13 amino acids. CDR3 nucleotides: TGTGCCAGCAGCTTGTTTGGCGGAAACACCATATATTTT. This translates into CASSLFGGNTIYF.

This clonotype was counted at least ten times. V usage is TRBV20-1 and J usage is TRBJ2-1; 7 bases are shared with TRBD1. In germline, CDR1 is DFQATT, CDR2 SNEGSKA (reference sequence). Trimming removed 0 bases from V and 6 bases from J; junction bases left unmatched: 14. The CDR3 is 17 residues long. The CDR3 sequence: CSAREPPGQFEVNEQFF. The CDR3 DNA sequence: TGCAGTGCTAGAGAACCGCCGGGACAGTTTGAGGTCAATGAGCAGTTCTTC.

In this sample, this clonotype turned up many times. The chain uses TRBV28 and TRBJ1-2; tentative D call: TRBD1 (5 bases). The germline gives CDR1 MDHEN, CDR2 SYDVKM. Trimming took 6 bases from V and 4 from J, leaving 18 bases between them. The CDR3 has 15 amino acids. In DNA, the CDR3 is TGTGCCAGCAGACCAAGCGGGGGAGAGGCCTATGGCTACACCTTC. Translation: CASRPSGGEAYGYTF.

The rearrangement joins TRBV20-1 to TRBJ2-5; 7 nucleotides line up with TRBD1. V was clipped by 6 bases and J by 2 bases; unmatched bases: 6. The germline gives CDR1 DFQATT, CDR2 SNEGSKA (reference sequence). The CDR3 runs 13 residues. CDR3 in amino acids: CSAPGTDQETQYF. In DNA, the CDR3 is TGCAGTGCGCCCGGGACAGATCAAGAGACCCAGTACTTC.